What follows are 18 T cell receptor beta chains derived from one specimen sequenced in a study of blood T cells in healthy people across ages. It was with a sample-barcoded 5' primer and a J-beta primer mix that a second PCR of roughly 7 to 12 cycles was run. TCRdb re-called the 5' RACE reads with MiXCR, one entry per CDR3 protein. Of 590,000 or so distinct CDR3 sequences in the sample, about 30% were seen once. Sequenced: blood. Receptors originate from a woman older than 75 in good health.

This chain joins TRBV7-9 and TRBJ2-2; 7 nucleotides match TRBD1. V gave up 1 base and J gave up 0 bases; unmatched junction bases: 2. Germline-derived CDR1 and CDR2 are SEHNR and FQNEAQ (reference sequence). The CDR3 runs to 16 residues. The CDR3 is CASSLGDRSNTGELFF. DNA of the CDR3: TGTGCCAGCAGCTTAGGGGACAGATCGAACACCGGGGAGCTGTTTTTT.

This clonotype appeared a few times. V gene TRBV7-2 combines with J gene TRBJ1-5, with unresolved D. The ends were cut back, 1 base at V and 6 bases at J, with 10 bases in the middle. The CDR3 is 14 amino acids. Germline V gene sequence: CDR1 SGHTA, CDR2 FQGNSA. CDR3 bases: TGTGCCAGCAGCTTAGGGGTTAAGAGTCAGCCCCAGCATTTT. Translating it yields CASSLGVKSQPQHF.

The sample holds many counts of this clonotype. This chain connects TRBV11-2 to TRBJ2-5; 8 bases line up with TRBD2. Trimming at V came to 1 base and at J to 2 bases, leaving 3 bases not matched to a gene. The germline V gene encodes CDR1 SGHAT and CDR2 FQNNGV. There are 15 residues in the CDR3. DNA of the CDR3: TGTGCCAGCAGCTTAGGGACTAGCCGTCAAGAGACCCAGTACTTC. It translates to CASSLGTSRQETQYF.

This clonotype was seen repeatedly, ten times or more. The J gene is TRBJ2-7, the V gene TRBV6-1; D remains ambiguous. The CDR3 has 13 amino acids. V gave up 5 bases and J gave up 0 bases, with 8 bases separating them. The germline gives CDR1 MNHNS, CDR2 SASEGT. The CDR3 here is CASSTRYSYEQYF. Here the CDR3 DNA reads TGTGCCAGCAGTACTCGCTACTCCTACGAGCAGTACTTC.

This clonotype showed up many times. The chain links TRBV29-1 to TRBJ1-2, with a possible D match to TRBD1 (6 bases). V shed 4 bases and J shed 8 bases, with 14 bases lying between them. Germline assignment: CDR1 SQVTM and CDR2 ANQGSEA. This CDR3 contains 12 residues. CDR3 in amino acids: CSVAGAFFGYTF. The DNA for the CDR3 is TGCAGCGTTGCAGGGGCGTTCTTCGGCTACACCTTC.

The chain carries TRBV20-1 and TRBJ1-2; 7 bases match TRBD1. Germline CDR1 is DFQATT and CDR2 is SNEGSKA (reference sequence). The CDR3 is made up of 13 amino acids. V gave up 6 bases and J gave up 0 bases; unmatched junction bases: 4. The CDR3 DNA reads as TGCAGTGCCCAGACAGGGACTAACTATGGCTACACCTTC. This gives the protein CSAQTGTNYGYTF.

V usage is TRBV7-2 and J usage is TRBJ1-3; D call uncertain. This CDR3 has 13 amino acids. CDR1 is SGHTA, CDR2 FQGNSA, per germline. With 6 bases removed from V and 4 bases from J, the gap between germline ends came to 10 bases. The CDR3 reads CASSTTWGNTIYF. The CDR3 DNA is TGTGCCAGCAGTACTACCTGGGGAAACACCATATATTTT.

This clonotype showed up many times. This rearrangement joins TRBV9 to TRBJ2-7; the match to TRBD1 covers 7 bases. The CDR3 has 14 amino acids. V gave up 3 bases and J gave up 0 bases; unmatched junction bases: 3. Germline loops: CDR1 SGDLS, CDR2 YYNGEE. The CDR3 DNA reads TGTGCCAGCAGCGGGGGACAGAACTCCTACGAGCAGTACTTC. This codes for CASSGGQNSYEQYF. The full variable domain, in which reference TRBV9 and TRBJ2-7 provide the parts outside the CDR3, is DSGVTQTPKHLITATGQRVTLRCSPRSGDLSVYWYQQSLDQGLQFLIQYYNGEERAKGNILERFSAQQFPDLHSELNLSSLELGDSALYFCASSGGQNSYEQYFGPGTRLTVT.

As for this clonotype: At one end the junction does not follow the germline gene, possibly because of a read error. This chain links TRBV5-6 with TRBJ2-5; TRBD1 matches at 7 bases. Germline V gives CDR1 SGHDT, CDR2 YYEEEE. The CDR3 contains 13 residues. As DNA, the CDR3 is TGTGCCGGCAGCCCGACAGGGCAAGAGACCCAGTACTTC. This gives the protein CAGSPTGQETQYF.

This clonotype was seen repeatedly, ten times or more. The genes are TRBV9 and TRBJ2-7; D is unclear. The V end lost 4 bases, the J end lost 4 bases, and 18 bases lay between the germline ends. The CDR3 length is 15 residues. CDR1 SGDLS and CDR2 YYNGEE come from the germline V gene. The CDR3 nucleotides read TGTGCCAGCAGCCCCAAGTCACAACTGGGGTACGAGCAGTACTTC. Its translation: CASSPKSQLGYEQYF.

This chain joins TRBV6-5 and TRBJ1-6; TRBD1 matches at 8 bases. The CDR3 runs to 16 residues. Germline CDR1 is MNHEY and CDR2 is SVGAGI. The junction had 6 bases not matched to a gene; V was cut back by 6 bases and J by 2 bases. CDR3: CASRNGQGTYNSPLHF. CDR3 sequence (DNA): TGTGCCAGCAGGAACGGACAGGGAACCTATAATTCACCCCTCCACTTT.

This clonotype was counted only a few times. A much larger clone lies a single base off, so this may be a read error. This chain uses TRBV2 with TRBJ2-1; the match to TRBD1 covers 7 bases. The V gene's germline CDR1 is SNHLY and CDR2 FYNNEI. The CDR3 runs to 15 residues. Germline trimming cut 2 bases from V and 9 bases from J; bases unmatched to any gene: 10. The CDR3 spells CASSEKGGVWAEQFF. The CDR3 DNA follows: TGTGCCAGCAGTGAAAAAGGGGGCGTTTGGGCTGAGCAGTTCTTC.

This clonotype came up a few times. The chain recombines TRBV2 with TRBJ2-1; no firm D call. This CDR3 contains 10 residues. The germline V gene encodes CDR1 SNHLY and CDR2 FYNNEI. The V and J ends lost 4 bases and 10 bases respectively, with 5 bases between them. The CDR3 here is CASSGAEQFF. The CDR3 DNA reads TGTGCCAGCAGTGGCGCAGAGCAGTTCTTC.

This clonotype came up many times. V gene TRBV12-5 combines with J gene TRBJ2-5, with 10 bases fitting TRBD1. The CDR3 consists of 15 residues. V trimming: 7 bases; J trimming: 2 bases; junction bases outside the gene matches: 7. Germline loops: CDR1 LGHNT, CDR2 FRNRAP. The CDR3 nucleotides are TGTGCTAGTGCCCTCGGGACAGGGGCGCAAGAGACCCAGTACTTC. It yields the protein CASALGTGAQETQYF.

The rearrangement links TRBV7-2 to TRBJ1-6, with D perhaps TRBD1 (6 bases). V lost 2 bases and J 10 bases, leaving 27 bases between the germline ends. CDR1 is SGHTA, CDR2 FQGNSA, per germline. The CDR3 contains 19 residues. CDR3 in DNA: TGTGCCAGCAGCTTACCTGGCCTCGGAACAGGGCTAAGGTCCTCACCCCTCCACTTT. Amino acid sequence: CASSLPGLGTGLRSSPLHF.

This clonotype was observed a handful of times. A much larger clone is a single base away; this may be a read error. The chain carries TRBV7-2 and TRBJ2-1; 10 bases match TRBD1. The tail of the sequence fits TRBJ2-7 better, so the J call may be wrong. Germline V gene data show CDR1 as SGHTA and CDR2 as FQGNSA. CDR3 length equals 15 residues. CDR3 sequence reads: CASSLTGGMNNEQYF. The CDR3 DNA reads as TGTGCCAGCAGCTTGACAGGGGGCATGAACAATGAGCAGTACTTC.

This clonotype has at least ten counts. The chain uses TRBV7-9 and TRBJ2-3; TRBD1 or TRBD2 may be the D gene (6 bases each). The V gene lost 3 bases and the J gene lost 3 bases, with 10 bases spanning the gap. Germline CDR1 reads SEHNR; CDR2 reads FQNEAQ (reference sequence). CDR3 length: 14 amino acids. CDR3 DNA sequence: TGTGCCAGCAGCTTTGGAGGGGGTACAGATACGCAGTATTTT. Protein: CASSFGGGTDTQYF.

The CDR3 loop reads CASSFFRPGQGSGETQYF. The CDR3 nucleotides are TGTGCCAGCAGTTTCTTCAGACCGGGACAGGGTTCCGGAGAGACCCAGTACTTC. The chain joins TRBV27 to TRBJ2-7, with 9 bases identical to TRBD1. The DNA matches TRBJ2-5 better at its end, which makes the J call doubtful. Germline V CDR1 and CDR2: MNHEY, SMNVEV (reference sequence). The CDR3 contains 18 residues.